At least ten counts were recorded for the clone carrying this T cell receptor (beta chain). This entry is derived from a study of T cells in Graves' hyperthyroidism and ophthalmopathy. V was pared by 4 bases and J by 2 bases, with 17 bases between. This CDR3 region has 16 residues. The germline V gene has CDR1 LGHDT and CDR2 YNNKEL (reference sequence). The investigators amplified TCR beta CDR3 regions from RNA transcripts. The HTBI primer set served for first-round RT-PCR of the TCR CDR3. TCRdb re-derived calls from the multiplex PCR reads in MiXCR, one entry per CDR3 protein. Of 250,000 or so distinct CDR3 sequences detected, 16% appear once; the ten largest clones hold approximately 30%.

The V call is TRBV3-1, the J call TRBJ1-2, with D possibly matching TRBD1 (6 bases). This sequence originates from a woman aged 18-29 years with Graves' ophthalmopathy. The sequenced sample was blood. CDR3 DNA: TGTGCCAGCAGCCCTACAGGGTCCCGCGCGAACTATGGCTACACCTTC. Its translation: CASSPTGSRANYGYTF.